The present T cell receptor (beta chain) was sequenced within a study of T cells in Graves' hyperthyroidism and ophthalmopathy. The CDR3 is made up of 16 amino acids. The germline gives CDR1 SGHVS, CDR2 FNYEAQ. Aged 18 to 65, the patients had hyperthyroidism that was newly diagnosed and had lasted under 2 months. Remarks on this clonotype: This may be a read error: a much more frequent sequence differs by one nucleotide.

The source material, RNA transcripts, was used to amplify TCR beta CDR3 regions. The TCR CDR3 first-round RT-PCR relied on the HTBI primer set. One entry per CDR3 protein, called by TCRdb with MiXCR from the multiplex PCR reads. The sample has around 560,000 distinct CDR3 sequences, 15% to 20% seen once; the top ten hold 15% to 20%. The specimen was blood. The chain has TRBV7-6 and TRBJ2-3; a possible D gene is TRBD2 (7 bases). This receptor was identified in a young woman with Graves' hyperthyroidism. The CDR3 spells CAISLGPGGRTDTQYF. CDR3 sequence (DNA): TGTGCCATCAGCTTAGGTCCCGGGGGGCGCACAGATACGCAGTATTTT.